The 9 T cell receptor beta chains below all came from one sample that was sequenced in a study of CD8 T cells in Susac syndrome. Reverse transcription used about 0.45 to 1 ug RNA and random hexamers. MiXCR was run by TCRdb on the immunoSEQ multiplex PCR reads, yielding one entry per CDR3 protein. The sample has about 180,000 distinct CDR3 sequences, 95% seen once; the top ten hold around 0.15%. The source material was CD8+ T cells from PBMCs. All receptors derive from a human donor with multiple sclerosis.

The chain has TRBV2 and TRBJ2-1, with D hard to call. The CDR3 has 11 amino acids. The V end lost 9 bases, the J end lost 8 bases, and 11 bases lay between the germline ends. Per germline, CDR1 SNHLY and CDR2 FYNNEI. CDR3 amino acids: CARRVGDEQFF. CDR3 sequence (DNA): TGTGCCAGACGTGTGGGCGATGAGCAGTTCTTC.

This rearrangement joins TRBV2 to TRBJ1-1; TRBD1 matches 7 bases. Looked up from germline, CDR1 is SNHLY and CDR2 is FYNNEI. The V and J ends lost 3 bases and 3 bases, in that order; junction bases with no gene match: 4. CDR3 length: 14 residues. CDR3 sequence (DNA): TGTGCCAGCAGTGAGCCTGACAGGGACACTGAAGCTTTCTTT. This translates into CASSEPDRDTEAFF.

This chain uses TRBV4-1 with TRBJ2-7; TRBD2 matches 9 bases. The ends lost 1 base at V and 3 bases at J; junction bases unmatched: 10. Germline V gene lookup returns CDR1 MGHRA and CDR2 YSYEKL. This CDR3 is built from 17 residues. The CDR3 loop is CASSQVMTSGGYYEQYF. The DNA of the CDR3 is TGCGCCAGCAGCCAAGTGATGACTAGCGGAGGTTACTACGAGCAGTACTTC.

The count of this clonotype is one. The chain uses TRBV10-3 and TRBJ2-2; D gene uncertain. The germline gives CDR1 ENHRY, CDR2 SYGVKD. The CDR3 spans 14 residues. Trimming cost V 0 bases and J 4 bases, with 6 bases left between them. The chain's CDR3 is CAISESPSTGELFF. CDR3 in DNA: TGTGCCATCAGTGAGTCTCCCTCCACCGGGGAGCTGTTTTTT.

This chain joins TRBV6-2 or TRBV6-3 and TRBJ2-3; 10 nucleotides line up with TRBD2. Germline V gene data show CDR1 as MNHEY and CDR2 as SVGEGT. The V segment lost 3 bases and the J segment 4 bases; nucleotides outside the gene matches: 4. The CDR3 covers 15 residues. Written as DNA, the CDR3 is TGTGCCAGCAGTTATCTAGCGGGAGCCTCAGATACGCAGTATTTT. Its protein is CASSYLAGASDTQYF.

V usage is TRBV9 and J usage is TRBJ2-1; D is possibly TRBD2 (6 bases). The length of the CDR3 is 17 residues. CDR1 and CDR2 (germline): SGDLS, YYNGEE. V lost 2 bases, J lost 4 bases, and 19 bases lay in between. The chain's CDR3 is CASSVPTSYGDYNEQFF. The DNA for the CDR3 is TGTGCCAGCAGCGTGCCTACTAGCTACGGGGATTACAATGAGCAGTTCTTC. Full variable domain (remainder filled in from reference TRBV9 and TRBJ2-1): DSGVTQTPKHLITATGQRVTLRCSPRSGDLSVYWYQQSLDQGLQFLIQYYNGEERAKGNILERFSAQQFPDLHSELNLSSLELGDSALYFCASSVPTSYGDYNEQFFGPGTRLTVL.

The chain couples TRBV20-1 to TRBJ1-2, with a tentative D call TRBD1 (5 bases). The CDR3 length is 13 residues. The V gene lost 5 bases and the J gene lost 2 bases, with 12 bases spanning the gap. Per germline, CDR1 DFQATT and CDR2 SNEGSKA (reference sequence). CDR3 sequence (DNA): TGCAGTGCTCCGGGACCCCGAAACTATGGCTACACCTTC. Translating it yields CSAPGPRNYGYTF.

CDR3 amino acids: CASSLQGGHYGYTF. The CDR3 bases are TGTGCCAGCAGTCTCCAGGGGGGCCACTATGGCTACACCTTC. The genes are TRBV27 and TRBJ1-2; TRBD1 aligns across 7 bases. Looked up from germline, CDR1 is MNHEY and CDR2 is SMNVEV (reference sequence). The CDR3 has 14 amino acids. V lost 5 bases to trimming and J lost 3 bases; unmatched junction nucleotides: 6.

CDR3 sequence (DNA): TGTGCCAGCAGCCACCAACCGGGCTACGAGCGGAGCACAGATACGCAGTATTTT. It yields the protein CASSHQPGYERSTDTQYF. The chain has TRBV3-1 and TRBJ2-3; D perhaps matches TRBD2 (5 bases). Trimming took 3 bases from V and 0 from J, leaving 19 bases between them. Looked up from germline, CDR1 is LGHDT and CDR2 is YNNKEL (reference sequence). This CDR3 comprises 18 residues.